One sample yielded the 31 T cell receptor beta chains listed below, sequenced in a study of T cells after yellow fever vaccination. TCRdb re-called the 5' RACE reads with MiXCR, one entry per CDR3 protein. Here the sample spans approximately 32,000 distinct CDR3 sequences, 3.5% to 5% being singletons. The sample in question was CD8+ T cells sorted from PBMCs, obtained 5 days after the yellow fever booster vaccination. Source of these receptors: a man younger than 45 who received the YFV17D yellow fever vaccine.

Many counts were recorded for this clonotype. The CDR3 protein is CASSSFTVLSTDTQYF. CDR3 DNA sequence: TGCGCCAGCAGCTCCTTCACCGTTCTTAGCACAGATACGCAGTATTTT. V is TRBV5-1 and J is TRBJ2-3; no reliable D call. The CDR3 is made up of 16 amino acids. V lost 3 bases to trimming and J lost 0 bases, with 14 bases between them. Per the germline V gene, CDR1 is SGHRS and CDR2 is YFSETQ.

This clonotype was observed at least ten times. The chain links TRBV9 to TRBJ2-3; TRBD2 agrees at 12 bases. Germline lookup yields CDR1 SGDLS and CDR2 YYNGEE. Trimming cost V 2 bases and J 4 bases; bases outside gene matches: 5. The CDR3 totals 16 residues. In nucleotides, the CDR3 is TGTGCCAGCAGCGTGACTAGCGGGAGACTCTCAGATACGCAGTATTTT. It is translated as CASSVTSGRLSDTQYF.

This clonotype was seen ten or more times. The rearrangement links TRBV5-8 to TRBJ1-4; TRBD1 matches 8 bases. J was trimmed by 4 bases and V by 0 bases; bases with no gene match: 8. The CDR3 sequence is 17 residues long. CDR1 and CDR2 (germline): SGHTS, YDEGEE. The DNA for the CDR3 is TGTGCCAGCAGCTTGGCGGCGGCGACAGGGGATAATGAAAAACTGTTTTTT. This translates into CASSLAAATGDNEKLFF.

This clonotype showed up many times. CDR3 nucleotides: TGTGCCAGCAGCCCCGAGGGGAACCCGTACCAAGAGACCCAGTACTTC. Translated, it gives CASSPEGNPYQETQYF. The chain combines TRBV6-2 or TRBV6-3 with TRBJ2-5; D is perhaps TRBD1 or TRBD2 (5 bases each). The V gene's germline CDR1 is MNHEY and CDR2 SVGEGT. The CDR3 covers 16 residues. Trimming stripped 6 bases from V and 0 bases from J, with 17 bases between.

This clonotype has a count of ten or more. The chain couples TRBV29-1 to TRBJ2-7; the match to TRBD1 covers 7 bases. J was trimmed by 3 bases and V by 6 bases; bases with no gene match: 2. The CDR3 has 11 amino acids. The germline V gene has CDR1 SQVTM and CDR2 ANQGSEA. Here the CDR3 reads CSVGTVYEQYF. For the CDR3, the DNA is TGCAGCGTCGGGACAGTCTACGAGCAGTACTTC.

This clonotype was found many times. The rearrangement uses TRBV20-1 and TRBJ2-1; no clear D. Per the germline V gene, CDR1 is DFQATT and CDR2 is SNEGSKA (reference sequence). The V end was cut by 8 bases, the J end by 10 bases, with 9 bases between. The CDR3 totals 9 residues. This CDR3 is CSPRAEQFF. The CDR3 nucleotides read TGCAGTCCCCGGGCCGAGCAGTTCTTC.

This clonotype has ten or more counts. This chain uses TRBV12-3 or TRBV12-4 with TRBJ2-2; 7 positions match TRBD2. Trimming removed 3 bases from V and 3 bases from J; junction bases left unmatched: 1. This CDR3 has 14 residues. The CDR3 nucleotides read TGTGCCAGCAGTTTCACTAGCGACACCGGGGAGCTGTTTTTT. Its translation is CASSFTSDTGELFF.

This clonotype was picked up many times. V is TRBV6-5 and J is TRBJ2-5, with no clear D. Germline CDR1 is MNHEY and CDR2 is SVGAGI. The CDR3 has 15 amino acids. Trimming shortened V by 6 bases and J by 1 base, and 15 bases separated the two germline ends. CDR3 in DNA: TGTGCCAGCAGCCTCAGTCACCCCCTCCAAGAGACCCAGTACTTC. This translates into CASSLSHPLQETQYF.

This clonotype occurred many times. The chain is built from TRBV7-6 and TRBJ1-1; maybe TRBD1 (5 bases). Germline V lookup: CDR1 SGHVS, CDR2 FNYEAQ. The CDR3 has 15 amino acids. The V end lost 2 bases, the J end lost 1 base, and 11 bases lay between the germline ends. DNA of the CDR3: TGTGCCAGCAGCTTATCCCCAGGGAAGAACACTGAAGCTTTCTTT. Amino acids: CASSLSPGKNTEAFF.

Many counts were recorded for this clonotype. The V gene is TRBV5-1, the J gene TRBJ2-1; D is possibly TRBD2 (6 bases). Trimming removed 4 bases at V and 1 base at J, with 18 bases between. The V gene's germline CDR1 is SGHRS and CDR2 YFSETQ. The CDR3 loop spans 17 amino acids. The CDR3 reads CASSPISTSSSYNEQFF. CDR3 bases: TGCGCCAGCAGCCCTATCTCAACTAGCTCTTCCTACAATGAGCAGTTCTTC.

This rearrangement joins TRBV19 to TRBJ2-1, with 9 bases identical to TRBD2. Trimming took 5 bases from V and 8 from J; bases not matched to a gene: 4. The CDR3 covers 13 residues. CDR1 and CDR2 (germline): LNHDA, SQIVND (reference sequence). DNA for the CDR3: TGTGCCAGTAGTCCAGCGGGAGGATATGAGCAGTTCTTC. Translation: CASSPAGGYEQFF. The variable domain in full, completed from reference TRBV19 and TRBJ2-1, reads DGGITQSPKYLFRKEGQNVTLSCEQNLNHDAMYWYRQDPGQGLRLIYYSQIVNDFQKGDIAEGYSVSREKKESFPLTVTSAQKNPTAFYLCASSPAGGYEQFFGPGTRLTVL.

Many counts were recorded for this clonotype. The chain links TRBV11-2 to TRBJ2-3; D is possibly TRBD2 (5 bases). This CDR3 has 16 residues. V lost 3 bases and J 0 bases, leaving 13 bases between the germline ends. From germline, CDR1 is SGHAT and CDR2 FQNNGV. Written as DNA, the CDR3 is TGTGCCAGCAGCTTTCTGGCGGGTCAAAGCACAGATACGCAGTATTTT. It codes for CASSFLAGQSTDTQYF.

This clonotype appeared many times. The V gene is TRBV9, the J gene TRBJ2-7; 7 bases are a match to TRBD2. Losses at the gene ends were 3 bases for V and 3 bases for J; bases not matched to a gene: 9. Germline values: CDR1 SGDLS, CDR2 YYNGEE. The CDR3 spans 15 residues. CDR3 loop: CASSALGGWDYEQYF. The CDR3 DNA is TGTGCCAGCAGCGCCCTGGGAGGGTGGGACTACGAGCAGTACTTC.

This clonotype was found many times. The chain is built from TRBV7-9 and TRBJ2-1; a weak D match, TRBD1 (6 bases). This CDR3 is 11 amino acids long. CDR1 SEHNR and CDR2 FQNEAQ come from the germline V gene (reference sequence). V lost 7 bases and J lost 7, with 8 bases in between. The DNA of the CDR3 is TGTGCCAGCATGAGGGGGAATGAGCAGTTCTTC. Its translation is CASMRGNEQFF.

At least ten counts were recorded for this clonotype. The rearrangement links TRBV7-2 to TRBJ2-5; perhaps TRBD2 as D (7 bases). Between the trimmed V and J ends, which lost 7 bases and 1 base, there was a span of 22 bases. CDR1 is SGHTA and CDR2 is FQGNSA in the germline V gene. The CDR3 loop spans 17 amino acids. In DNA form, the CDR3 reads TGTGCCAGCACCAACCCCGAAGGGGGGGCGTCCCAAGAGACCCAGTACTTC. This gives the protein CASTNPEGGASQETQYF. Filled out from reference TRBV7-2 and TRBJ2-5, the complete variable domain reads GAGVSQSPSNKVTEKGKDVELRCDPISGHTALYWYRQSLGQGLEFLIYFQGNSAPDKSGLPSDRFSAERTGGSVSTLTIQRTQQEDSAVYLCASTNPEGGASQETQYFGPGTRLLVL.

Ten or more counts support this clonotype. The chain combines TRBV29-1 with TRBJ2-1; D might be TRBD1 or TRBD2, each matching 5 bases. Germline V gives CDR1 SQVTM, CDR2 ANQGSEA. The CDR3 covers 14 residues. Trimming left V 4 bases short and J 8 bases short, with 18 bases between. CDR3: CSVAGLTGLDEQFF. DNA of the CDR3: TGCAGCGTTGCGGGGCTAACGGGGCTTGATGAGCAGTTCTTC.

The J gene is TRBJ2-3, the V gene TRBV10-3; TRBD2 matches at 10 bases. The CDR3 has 17 residues. Germline assignment: CDR1 ENHRY and CDR2 SYGVKD. CDR3 in amino acids: CTRTSYPTSGKADTQYF. DNA of the CDR3: TGTACCCGCACCTCCTACCCCACTAGCGGGAAGGCGGATACGCAGTATTTT.

This clonotype was detected many times. The chain combines TRBV7-2 with TRBJ2-7, with 7 bases fitting TRBD2. The junction had 3 bases not matched to a gene; V was cut back by 4 bases and J by 3 bases. Germline assignment: CDR1 SGHTA and CDR2 FQGNSA. The CDR3 covers 13 residues. DNA of the CDR3: TGTGCCAGCAGCTACCGGGACTACTACGAGCAGTACTTC. Translated: CASSYRDYYEQYF.

This clonotype was counted many times. This rearrangement joins TRBV15 to TRBJ1-4; no definite D call. The CDR3 totals 14 residues. V lost 0 bases and J 11 bases, leaving 13 bases between the germline ends. The germline CDR1 and CDR2 sequences are LNHNV and YYDKDF (reference sequence). The CDR3 sequence: CATSRESRPLKLFF. The CDR3 DNA sequence: TGTGCCACCAGCAGAGAATCCCGGCCTTTGAAACTGTTTTTT.

This clonotype was detected ten times or more. The chain links TRBV19 to TRBJ2-1; the match to TRBD2 covers 9 bases. The CDR3 length is 16 residues. Per the germline V gene, CDR1 is LNHDA and CDR2 is SQIVND (reference sequence). The trim removed 3 bases at V and 8 bases at J, leaving 11 bases unmatched. DNA of the CDR3: TGTGCCAGTAGTATCTCAGCGGGAGGTGAGGAGGATGAGCAGTTCTTC. Its protein is CASSISAGGEEDEQFF.

In this sample, this clonotype turned up many times. This chain uses TRBV12-3 or TRBV12-4 with TRBJ2-1; 12 nucleotides align to TRBD2. CDR3 length equals 17 residues. V shed 3 bases, J shed 2 bases, and the junction held 5 bases outside the gene matches. CDR3 nucleotide sequence: TGTGCCAGCAGTTTTTCGGGACTAGCGGGTCCCTACAATGAGCAGTTCTTC. Protein sequence: CASSFSGLAGPYNEQFF.

In this sample, this clonotype turned up many times. V gene TRBV9 combines with J gene TRBJ2-1; TRBD2 aligns across 14 bases. With V trimmed by 3 bases and J by 7 bases, 0 bases remained unmatched. The germline gives CDR1 SGDLS, CDR2 YYNGEE. CDR3 length: 14 residues. In DNA form, the CDR3 reads TGTGCCAGCAGCGGGACTAGCGGGAGGAATGAGCAGTTCTTC. Protein sequence: CASSGTSGRNEQFF.

In its sample, this clonotype was seen many times. This chain connects TRBV7-8 to TRBJ2-7; D gene uncertain. V shed 5 bases and J shed 2 bases, with 10 bases lying between them. The CDR3 length is 13 residues. Germline V gene data show CDR1 as SGHVS and CDR2 as FQNEAQ. The CDR3 sequence: CASSAFGAYEQYF. Here the CDR3 DNA reads TGTGCCAGCAGCGCATTCGGAGCCTACGAGCAGTACTTC.

Concerning this clonotype: A read error may be the cause here, since a much bigger clone is one base away. The chain employs TRBV4-2 and TRBJ1-3; no reliable D call. Germline CDR1 LGHNA, CDR2 YNFKEQ. The CDR3 loop spans 15 amino acids. The CDR3 sequence: CTSSQEWASGNTIYF. The CDR3 DNA is TGTACCAGCAGCCAAGAGTGGGCATCCGGAAACACCATATATTTT.

This clonotype was observed at least ten times. The gene calls are TRBV4-3 and TRBJ2-5; D may be TRBD1 or TRBD2 (5 bases each). The ends were cut back, 0 bases at V and 4 bases at J, with 12 bases in the middle. The CDR3 is 15 residues long. CDR1 LGHNA and CDR2 YSLEER come from the germline V gene. This CDR3 reads CASSQDEGPRETQYF. The CDR3 DNA is TGCGCCAGCAGCCAAGACGAGGGGCCCCGAGAGACCCAGTACTTC.

This clonotype was counted at least ten times. The chain joins TRBV4-3 to TRBJ2-7, with D perhaps TRBD1 (5 bases). The germline gives CDR1 LGHNA, CDR2 YSLEER. This CDR3 has 15 amino acids. V was shortened by 0 bases and J by 3 bases, with 12 bases between the two germline ends. The DNA for the CDR3 is TGCGCCAGCAGCCAAGATTTTGGTCAGGGCTACGAGCAGTACTTC. Translating it yields CASSQDFGQGYEQYF.

This clonotype occurred many times. The DNA of the CDR3 is TGCAGTGCAGGGCAGGGGGCGCGAGAGACCCAGTACTTC. Encoded protein: CSAGQGARETQYF. The chain joins TRBV20-1 to TRBJ2-5; 8 bases are a match to TRBD1. The CDR3 is 13 residues long. J was trimmed by 4 bases and V by 6 bases; bases with no gene match: 7. The germline gives CDR1 DFQATT, CDR2 SNEGSKA (reference sequence).

This clonotype has ten or more counts. The chain is built from TRBV4-1 and TRBJ2-7; D may be TRBD2 (5 bases). CDR1 and CDR2 from the germline V gene are MGHRA and YSYEKL. The CDR3 is 16 residues long. V lost 2 bases, J lost 2 bases, and 16 bases lay in between. This CDR3 reads CASSQHAEAQAYEQYF. The CDR3 DNA follows: TGCGCCAGCAGCCAACATGCGGAGGCTCAAGCCTACGAGCAGTACTTC.

This clonotype was picked up many times. The V gene is TRBV20-1, the J gene TRBJ2-2; 7 nucleotides match TRBD2. Germline CDR1 is DFQATT and CDR2 is SNEGSKA (reference sequence). The CDR3 is made up of 16 amino acids. Trimming took 0 bases from V and 4 from J; bases not matched to a gene: 8. The CDR3 sequence is CSARDKGGSPTGELFF. The CDR3 coding sequence is TGCAGTGCTAGAGATAAGGGCGGGAGTCCCACCGGGGAGCTGTTTTTT.

Many counts were recorded for this clonotype. This rearrangement joins TRBV7-9 to TRBJ2-5; 8 nucleotides line up with TRBD1. Unmatched junction bases numbered 3, after V lost 5 bases and J lost 1 base. CDR3 length: 14 residues. Germline V gene sequence: CDR1 SEHNR, CDR2 FQNEAQ (reference sequence). For the CDR3, the DNA is TGTGCCAGCAGCCCGGACAGGGTCCAAGAGACCCAGTACTTC. Translating it yields CASSPDRVQETQYF.

This clonotype was seen repeatedly, ten times or more. The rearrangement uses TRBV2 and TRBJ1-5, with D maybe TRBD1 (5 bases). CDR1 SNHLY and CDR2 FYNNEI come from the germline V gene. V was shortened by 3 bases and J by 2 bases, with 11 bases between the two germline ends. There are 15 residues in the CDR3. The CDR3 DNA sequence: TGTGCCAGCAGTGATCAGGGTGTGGGCAATCAGCCCCAGCATTTT. Translation: CASSDQGVGNQPQHF.